This TCR beta chain was sequenced for a study of blood T cell repertoires in COVID-19. Turning to the study itself: Samples of COVID-19 (acute and convalescent) were obtained from the United States, Italy and Spain. In each case, the material was cDNA or gDNA derived from T cells, B-cell-depleted T cells, or PBMCs.

Germline CDR1 is WSHSY and CDR2 is SAAADI. CDR3 length: 14 residues. Losses at the gene ends were 3 bases for V and 6 bases for J; bases not matched to a gene: 6. In the original analysis: Reference gene primer amplification gave nucleated cell count estimates. Assay used: immunoSEQ multiplex PCR; TCRdb lists only in-frame clones, some missing. The V and J calls and clone size are taken from that table; D and trimming were inferred from the DNA. The sample carries tens of thousands of clones, approximately 90% recorded once. The clonotype originates from a human donor in a cohort sampled during active COVID-19. The sample was peripheral blood. This rearrangement joins TRBV10-2 to TRBJ2-7; TRBD1 aligns across 9 bases. The CDR3 here is CASSDPGTGSEQYF. Written as DNA, the CDR3 is TGCGCCAGCAGTGACCCCGGGACAGGGAGCGAGCAGTACTTC.